The 27 T cell receptor beta chains listed next were all sequenced from one sample in a study of blood T cell repertoires in COVID-19 (dated by TCRdb to between 2020 and 2021). The library came from the immunoSEQ multiplex PCR assay. TCRdb took this table from immuneACCESS and kept in-frame rearrangements with V and J called. Such tables lack part of the clones; where checked against another copy, unresolved V genes explain under half of the gap, and the rest is unexplained. The table for this sample lists about 250,000 clones; about 80% of them were counted only once. Clones ranked in the top ten supply about 8.9% of the sample. Sequencing was performed on peripheral blood. The receptors were sampled from an elderly man with acute or convalescent COVID-19.

The V and J genes are TRBV5-1 and TRBJ2-5, with no clear D. The CDR3 consists of 13 residues. Trimming removed 0 bases at V and 2 bases at J, with 5 bases between. Germline V gene sequence: CDR1 SGHRS, CDR2 YFSETQ. CDR3 nucleotide sequence: TGCGCCAGCAGCTTGGTCCCACAAGAGACCCAGTACTTC. It translates to CASSLVPQETQYF.

This chain uses TRBV5-1 with TRBJ1-3; a possible D gene is TRBD1 (5 bases). This CDR3 comprises 15 residues. Looked up from germline, CDR1 is SGHRS and CDR2 is YFSETQ. The V gene lost 1 base and the J gene lost 0 bases, with 8 bases spanning the gap. This CDR3 reads CASSLMTASGNTIYF. CDR3 nucleotides: TGCGCCAGCAGCTTGATGACAGCCTCTGGAAACACCATATATTTT.

In its sample, this clone was seen a few times. The J gene is TRBJ1-4, the V gene TRBV18; D is unclear. Germline V gives CDR1 KGHSH, CDR2 LQKENI. The CDR3 has 14 residues. Trimming removed 2 bases at V and 0 bases at J, with 4 bases between. This CDR3 is CASSPAATNEKLFF. In DNA, the CDR3 is TGTGCCAGCTCACCAGCAGCAACTAATGAAAAACTGTTTTTT.

This clone turned up a few times. This sequence joins TRBV5-4 and TRBJ1-6, with TRBD1 as a possible D gene (5 bases). The CDR3 is 12 residues long. V lost 4 bases and J 13 bases, leaving 12 bases between the germline ends. The germline CDR1 and CDR2 sequences are SGHNT and YYREEE (reference sequence). In DNA form, the CDR3 reads TGTGCCAGCAGCCTGACCGGGGGGCCCCTCCACTTT. As protein: CASSLTGGPLHF.

The V gene is TRBV11-2, the J gene TRBJ1-6; a possible D gene is TRBD1 (5 bases). This CDR3 spans 16 amino acids. CDR1 is SGHAT and CDR2 is FQNNGV in the germline V gene. The V end was cut by 5 bases, the J end by 7 bases, with 18 bases between. CDR3 DNA: TGTGCCAGCAGCCGGGACTCAAGGGGTGCAAATTCACCCCTCCACTTT. This translates into CASSRDSRGANSPLHF.

The chain combines TRBV5-1 with TRBJ2-1, with TRBD1 matching over 8 bases. The length of the CDR3 is 15 residues. Germline CDR1 reads SGHRS; CDR2 reads YFSETQ. Trimming cost V 5 bases and J 8 bases; bases outside gene matches: 12. The CDR3 region is CASRARDRGYYEQFF. For the CDR3, the DNA is TGCGCCAGCAGAGCGAGAGACAGGGGATATTATGAGCAGTTCTTC. Full variable domain (outside the CDR3, taken from reference TRBV5-1 and TRBJ2-1): KAGVTQTPRYLIKTRGQQVTLSCSPISGHRSVSWYQQTPGQGLQFLFEYFSETQRNKGNFPGRFSGRQFSNSRSEMNVSTLELGDSALYLCASRARDRGYYEQFFGPGTRLTVL.

This clone was picked up one time. This chain links TRBV7-6 with TRBJ1-4; 7 bases agree with TRBD1. V was pared by 4 bases and J by 2 bases, with 4 bases of the junction left unmatched. This CDR3 region has 15 residues. Per the germline V gene, CDR1 is SGHVS and CDR2 is FNYEAQ. The CDR3 DNA reads TGTGCCAGCAGCTCTCAGACAGGGACTAATGAAAAACTGTTTTTT. Its translation is CASSSQTGTNEKLFF.

This clone turned up a few times. The chain joins TRBV7-9 to TRBJ1-1, with a weak D call TRBD1 (6 bases). The V and J ends lost 0 bases and 11 bases respectively, with 16 bases between them. CDR1 and CDR2 (germline): SEHNR, FQNEAQ (reference sequence). This CDR3 comprises 14 residues. The CDR3 loop is CASSLAAGGGPAFF. Here the CDR3 DNA reads TGTGCCAGCAGCTTAGCCGCAGGCGGGGGCCCCGCTTTCTTT. The full variable domain, its missing parts supplied by reference TRBV7-9 and TRBJ1-1, is DTGVSQNPRHKITKRGQNVTFRCDPISEHNRLYWYRQTLGQGPEFLTYFQNEAQLEKSRLLSDRFSAERPKGSFSTLEIQRTEQGDSAMYLCASSLAAGGGPAFFGQGTRLTVV.

The chain employs TRBV19 and TRBJ2-1; 8 bases line up with TRBD1. The CDR3 extends over 14 amino acids. CDR1 LNHDA and CDR2 SQIVND come from the germline V gene (reference sequence). V dropped 6 bases and J dropped 9; count of bases not matched to a gene: 10. Here the CDR3 DNA reads TGTGCCAGTAGAGGAACAGGGGGTAAGGTTGAGCAGTTCTTC. As protein: CASRGTGGKVEQFF.

The genes are TRBV5-1 and TRBJ1-2; D might be TRBD1 (5 bases). V shed 4 bases and J shed 1 base, with 8 bases lying between them. Germline-derived CDR1 and CDR2 are SGHRS and YFSETQ. The CDR3 consists of 13 residues. The CDR3 reads CASSIGGNYGYTF. Written as DNA, the CDR3 is TGCGCCAGCAGCATCGGGGGTAACTATGGCTACACCTTC.

The rearrangement links TRBV10-2 to TRBJ1-3; maybe TRBD1 (6 bases). Looked up from germline, CDR1 is WSHSY and CDR2 is SAAADI. With 6 bases removed from V and 1 base from J, the gap between germline ends came to 25 bases. This CDR3 region has 19 residues. CDR3 loop: CASSFRAGDPARSGNTIYF. The CDR3 DNA follows: TGCGCCAGCAGCTTTCGAGCAGGGGACCCAGCTCGATCTGGAAACACCATATATTTT.

This chain joins TRBV12-5 and TRBJ2-5, with D possibly matching TRBD2 (5 bases). This CDR3 has 16 amino acids. Germline CDR1 reads LGHNT; CDR2 reads FRNRAP. The V end lost 1 base, the J end lost 2 bases, and 14 bases lay between the germline ends. CDR3 bases: TGTGCTAGTGGTTTGGGTGTCCTAGCAGATCAAGAGACCCAGTACTTC. Encoded protein: CASGLGVLADQETQYF.

V gene TRBV19 combines with J gene TRBJ1-1; the D is unclear. Germline CDR1 is LNHDA and CDR2 is SQIVND (reference sequence). CDR3 length: 15 residues. V was cut by 4 bases and J by 6 bases, with 18 bases left in between. This chain's CDR3 is CASSRRAYLGAEAFF. For the CDR3, the DNA is TGTGCCAGTAGTAGGAGGGCCTACCTTGGCGCTGAAGCTTTCTTT.

The chain links TRBV18 to TRBJ1-6; D is unresolved. Germline CDR1 reads KGHSH; CDR2 reads LQKENI. V lost 4 bases, J lost 10 bases, and 11 bases lay in between. The CDR3 length is 13 residues. DNA for the CDR3: TGTGCCAGCTCACAAACGGGAGACTCACCCCTCCACTTT. Translated, it gives CASSQTGDSPLHF.

CDR3 region: CATSRGAAGPNTEAFF. CDR3 bases: TGTGCCACCAGCAGAGGGGCCGCGGGGCCGAACACTGAAGCTTTCTTT. The rearrangement links TRBV15 to TRBJ1-1; D is possibly TRBD1 (5 bases). The V gene's germline CDR1 is LNHNV and CDR2 YYDKDF (reference sequence). The CDR3 runs 16 residues. Trimming stripped 1 base from V and 1 base from J, with 13 bases between. Drawing the rest from reference TRBV15 and TRBJ1-1, the complete variable domain is DAMVIQNPRYQVTQFGKPVTLSCSQTLNHNVMYWYQQKSSQAPKLLFHYYDKDFNNEADTPDNFQSRRPNTSFCFLDIRSPGLGDTAMYLCATSRGAAGPNTEAFFGQGTRLTVV.

CDR3 loop: CASSPGLAVNEQFF. In DNA, the CDR3 is TGTGCCAGCAGCCCGGGACTAGCGGTCAATGAGCAGTTCTTC. V is TRBV7-2 and J is TRBJ2-1; 11 bases map to TRBD2. Trimming removed 5 bases from V and 6 bases from J; junction bases left unmatched: 3. This CDR3 region has 14 residues. Germline V CDR1 and CDR2: SGHTA, FQGNSA.

The chain is built from TRBV4-1 and TRBJ1-5; tentatively, D is TRBD1 (5 bases). V shed 0 bases and J shed 9 bases, with 15 bases lying between them. Germline V gene sequence: CDR1 MGHRA, CDR2 YSYEKL. There are 15 residues in the CDR3. In DNA, the CDR3 is TGCGCCAGCAGCCAAGATGGGGCAGGTCGAAGGCCCCAGCATTTT. Translated, it gives CASSQDGAGRRPQHF.

V and J are TRBV10-3 and TRBJ2-3, with a possible D match to TRBD2 (6 bases). CDR1 is ENHRY, CDR2 SYGVKD, per germline. The CDR3 covers 17 residues. V lost 5 bases and J 4 bases, leaving 22 bases between the germline ends. In DNA, the CDR3 is TGTGCCATCAGTCAATCCCCCAAGGGGACTCTCGCAGATACGCAGTATTTT. As protein: CAISQSPKGTLADTQYF.

The CDR3 is CASSQGGEKLFF. The DNA for the CDR3 is TGTGCCAGCAGCCAGGGAGGTGAAAAACTGTTTTTT. This chain connects TRBV6-6 to TRBJ1-4, with a possible D match to TRBD1 (5 bases). The CDR3 extends over 12 amino acids. Trimming left V 6 bases short and J 7 bases short, with 9 bases between. Germline assignment: CDR1 MNHNY and CDR2 SVGAGI (reference sequence).

The rearrangement joins TRBV19 to TRBJ2-4; 12 nucleotides line up with TRBD1. Germline trimming cut 0 bases from V and 0 bases from J; bases unmatched to any gene: 12. There are 21 residues in the CDR3. Germline V lookup: CDR1 LNHDA, CDR2 SQIVND (reference sequence). The CDR3 nucleotides read TGTGCCAGTAGTATAGAACGGCCGGGACAGGGGGCAGTCCTAGCCAAAAACATTCAGTACTTC. It yields the protein CASSIERPGQGAVLAKNIQYF.

The V and J genes are TRBV15 and TRBJ1-5, with 7 bases identical to TRBD1. Germline CDR1 LNHNV, CDR2 YYDKDF (reference sequence). This CDR3 comprises 17 residues. V lost 1 base to trimming and J lost 0 bases; unmatched junction nucleotides: 6. This CDR3 reads CATSRGLTGTSNQPQHF. CDR3 coding DNA: TGTGCCACCAGCAGAGGGTTGACAGGGACTAGCAATCAGCCCCAGCATTTT.

This chain uses TRBV5-6 with TRBJ1-6; TRBD1 matches at 8 bases. This CDR3 spans 17 amino acids. Germline values: CDR1 SGHDT, CDR2 YYEEEE. The J segment lost 0 bases and the V segment lost 4 bases, leaving 6 bases of the junction unmatched. CDR3 in amino acids: CASSGRTGSSYNSPLHF. CDR3 in DNA: TGTGCCAGCAGCGGAAGGACAGGGAGCTCCTATAATTCACCCCTCCACTTT.

This clone was seen once. V usage is TRBV5-1 and J usage is TRBJ2-1, with a weak D call TRBD2 (5 bases). V gave up 1 base and J gave up 0 bases, with 14 bases separating them. The germline V gene encodes CDR1 SGHRS and CDR2 YFSETQ. This CDR3 is 17 amino acids long. CDR3 sequence (DNA): TGCGCCAGCAGCTTGAGGCTAGCAGCTAGCTCCTACAATGAGCAGTTCTTC. It codes for CASSLRLAASSYNEQFF.

CDR3 bases: TGCGCCAGCAGCTTACGGGACAGCGCAGAGCAGTACTTC. This translates into CASSLRDSAEQYF. The chain uses TRBV5-1 and TRBJ2-7, with 7 nucleotides matching TRBD1. The junction had 6 bases not matched to a gene; V was cut back by 2 bases and J by 7 bases. Germline lookup yields CDR1 SGHRS and CDR2 YFSETQ. This CDR3 spans 13 amino acids.

This sequence joins TRBV5-1 and TRBJ2-1, with D perhaps TRBD2 (6 bases). Looked up from germline, CDR1 is SGHRS and CDR2 is YFSETQ. Trimming stripped 0 bases from V and 8 bases from J, with 15 bases between. The CDR3 length is 15 residues. The CDR3 sequence: CASSLVPGAPYEQFF. For the CDR3, the DNA is TGCGCCAGCAGCTTGGTACCGGGAGCGCCCTATGAGCAGTTCTTC.

V usage is TRBV7-9 and J usage is TRBJ1-4; D call uncertain. This CDR3 contains 15 residues. V lost 1 base, J lost 3 bases, and 9 bases lay in between. Germline-derived CDR1 and CDR2 are SEHNR and FQNEAQ (reference sequence). The CDR3 loop reads CASSLVATSNEKLFF. The CDR3 coding sequence is TGTGCCAGCAGCTTAGTCGCGACTTCTAATGAAAAACTGTTTTTT.

The chain recombines TRBV30 with TRBJ2-1, with TRBD1 identical over 9 bases. Germline V gene data show CDR1 as GTSNPN and CDR2 as SVGIG (reference sequence). The CDR3 has 15 residues. After removal of 2 bases from V and 3 bases from J, the junction contained 5 bases not matched to a gene. The CDR3 DNA reads TGTGCCTGGAGTTCGCCGGGACAGGGCTACAATGAGCAGTTCTTC. This encodes CAWSSPGQGYNEQFF.